This paragraph covers one T cell receptor (beta chain) sequence. Individuals aged 18 to 89 years were recruited from approximately 22 US areas. All recovered Cohort 3 donors got two negative PCRs, got clearance, or saw symptom resolution. Germline CDR1 reads MNHEY; CDR2 reads SVGAGI. The length of the CDR3 is 13 residues. Trimming removed 2 bases from V and 6 bases from J; junction bases left unmatched: 3. In the authors' workflow: Estimated nucleated cell counts came from reference gene primer amplification. Sequencing was performed with immunoSEQ multiplex PCR; in TCRdb, only in-frame clones are kept and a portion is missing. V, J and clone size were drawn from that table, and D and trimming were deduced from the DNA. The sample records approximately 390,000 clones, roughly 89% being singletons. This sample is drawn from a study of blood T cell repertoires in COVID-19. Across the study: The cDNA or gDNA used as material had been derived from T cells, B-cell-depleted T cells, or PBMCs.

Sequenced input: PBMCs or T cells enriched from blood (not recorded which). V is TRBV6-5 and J is TRBJ1-1; 7 bases fit TRBD1. This sequence originates from a woman between 45 and 65 years old who had recovered from COVID-19. CDR3 coding DNA: TGTGCCAGCAGTTACGAACAGGGGTCTGAAGCTTTCTTT. It codes for CASSYEQGSEAFF.